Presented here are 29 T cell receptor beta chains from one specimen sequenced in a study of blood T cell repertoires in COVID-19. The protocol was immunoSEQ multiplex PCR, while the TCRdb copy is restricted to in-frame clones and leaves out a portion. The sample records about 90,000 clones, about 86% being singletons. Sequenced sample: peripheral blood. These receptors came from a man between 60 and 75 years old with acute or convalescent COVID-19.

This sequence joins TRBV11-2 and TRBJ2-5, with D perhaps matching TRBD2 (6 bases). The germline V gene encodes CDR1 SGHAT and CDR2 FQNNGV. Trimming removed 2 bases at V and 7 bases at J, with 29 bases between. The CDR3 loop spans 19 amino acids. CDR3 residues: CASSLYSGLGTGGRGTQYF. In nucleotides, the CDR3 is TGTGCCAGCAGCTTATATTCGGGACTTGGCACAGGTGGTAGGGGGACCCAGTACTTC.

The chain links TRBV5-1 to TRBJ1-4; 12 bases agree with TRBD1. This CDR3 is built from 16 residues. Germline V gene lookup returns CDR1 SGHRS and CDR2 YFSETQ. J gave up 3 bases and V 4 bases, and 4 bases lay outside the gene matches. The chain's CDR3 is CASSSGTGGPNEKLFF. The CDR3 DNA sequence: TGCGCCAGCAGCAGCGGGACAGGGGGCCCTAATGAAAAACTGTTTTTT.

CDR3 DNA sequence: TGTGCCAGCAGCGGACAGCGGCCCTCTGAAGCTTTCTTT. This sequence encodes CASSGQRPSEAFF. The rearrangement links TRBV27 to TRBJ1-1; D might be TRBD1 (6 bases). Germline V gene lookup returns CDR1 MNHEY and CDR2 SMNVEV (reference sequence). V was pared by 6 bases and J by 6 bases, with 14 bases between. The CDR3 runs 13 residues.

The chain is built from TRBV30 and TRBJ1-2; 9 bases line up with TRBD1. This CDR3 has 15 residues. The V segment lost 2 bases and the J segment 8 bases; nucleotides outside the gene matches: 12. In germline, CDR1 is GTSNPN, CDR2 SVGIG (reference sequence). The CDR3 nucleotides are TGTGCCTGGAGTCCTATTGTGACAGGGGGAGGAGGCTACACCTTC. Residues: CAWSPIVTGGGGYTF.

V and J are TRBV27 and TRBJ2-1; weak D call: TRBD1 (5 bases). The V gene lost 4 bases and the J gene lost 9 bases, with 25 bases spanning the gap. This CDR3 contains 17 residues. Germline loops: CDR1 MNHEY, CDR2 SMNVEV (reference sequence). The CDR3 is CASSSQGSGLPWGEQFF. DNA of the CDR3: TGTGCCAGCAGTTCCCAGGGTTCTGGGCTACCTTGGGGTGAGCAGTTCTTC.

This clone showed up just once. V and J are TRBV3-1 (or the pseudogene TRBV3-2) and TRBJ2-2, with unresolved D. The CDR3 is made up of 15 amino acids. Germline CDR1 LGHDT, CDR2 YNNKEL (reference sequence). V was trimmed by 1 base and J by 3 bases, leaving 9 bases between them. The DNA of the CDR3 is TGTGCCAGCAGCCAAGCCCGGGTCGACACCGGGGAGCTGTTTTTT. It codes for CASSQARVDTGELFF.

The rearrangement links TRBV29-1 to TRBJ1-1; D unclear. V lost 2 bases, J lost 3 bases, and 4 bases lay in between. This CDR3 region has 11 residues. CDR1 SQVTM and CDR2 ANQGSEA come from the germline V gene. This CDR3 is CSVEKHTEAFF. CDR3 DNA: TGCAGCGTTGAAAAGCACACTGAAGCTTTCTTT.

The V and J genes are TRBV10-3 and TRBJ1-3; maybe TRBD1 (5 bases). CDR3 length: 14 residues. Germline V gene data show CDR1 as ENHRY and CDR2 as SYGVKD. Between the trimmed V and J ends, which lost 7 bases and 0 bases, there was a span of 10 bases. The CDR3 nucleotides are TGTGCCATCACTAACAGGTTCTCTGGAAACACCATATATTTT. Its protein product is CAITNRFSGNTIYF.

DNA for the CDR3: TGTGCCAGTAGTGGCGGCGGAGGGAGCTACGAGCAGTACTTC. It is translated as CASSGGGGSYEQYF. V is TRBV19 and J is TRBJ2-7; weak D call: TRBD2 (6 bases). Looked up from germline, CDR1 is LNHDA and CDR2 is SQIVND (reference sequence). This CDR3 spans 14 amino acids. With 5 bases removed from V and 3 bases from J, the gap between germline ends came to 14 bases.

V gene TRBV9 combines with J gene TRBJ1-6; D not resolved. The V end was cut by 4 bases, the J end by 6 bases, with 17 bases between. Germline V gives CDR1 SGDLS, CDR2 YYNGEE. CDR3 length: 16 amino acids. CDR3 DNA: TGTGCCAGCAGCCCGACGGGGAAAGGTACTAATTCACCCCTCCACTTT. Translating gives CASSPTGKGTNSPLHF.

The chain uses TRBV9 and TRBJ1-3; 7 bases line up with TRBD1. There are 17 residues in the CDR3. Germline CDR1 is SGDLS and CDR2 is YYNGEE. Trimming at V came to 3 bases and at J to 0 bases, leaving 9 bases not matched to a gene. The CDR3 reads CASSAPLRTGSGNTIYF. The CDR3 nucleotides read TGTGCCAGCAGCGCACCTTTACGGACAGGCTCTGGAAACACCATATATTTT. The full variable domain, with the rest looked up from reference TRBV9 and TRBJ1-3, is DSGVTQTPKHLITATGQRVTLRCSPRSGDLSVYWYQQSLDQGLQFLIQYYNGEERAKGNILERFSAQQFPDLHSELNLSSLELGDSALYFCASSAPLRTGSGNTIYFGEGSWLTVV.

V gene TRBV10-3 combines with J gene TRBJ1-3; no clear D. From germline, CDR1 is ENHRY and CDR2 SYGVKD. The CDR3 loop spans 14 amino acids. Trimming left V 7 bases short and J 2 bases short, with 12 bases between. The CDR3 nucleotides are TGTGCCATCATGAATACGGCGGCTGGAAACACCATATATTTT. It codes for CAIMNTAAGNTIYF.

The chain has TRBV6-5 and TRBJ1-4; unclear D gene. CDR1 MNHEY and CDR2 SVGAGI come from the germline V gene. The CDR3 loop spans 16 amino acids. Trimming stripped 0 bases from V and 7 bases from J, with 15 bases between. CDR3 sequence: CASSYSSTVLAEKLFF. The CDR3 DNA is TGTGCCAGCAGTTACTCATCAACAGTTTTGGCTGAAAAACTGTTTTTT.

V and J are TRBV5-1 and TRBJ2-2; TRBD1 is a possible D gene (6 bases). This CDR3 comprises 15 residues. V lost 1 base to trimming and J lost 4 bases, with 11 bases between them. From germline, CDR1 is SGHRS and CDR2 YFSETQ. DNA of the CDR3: TGCGCCAGCAGCTTGACAGGGCCGGGCACCGGGGAGCTGTTTTTT. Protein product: CASSLTGPGTGELFF.

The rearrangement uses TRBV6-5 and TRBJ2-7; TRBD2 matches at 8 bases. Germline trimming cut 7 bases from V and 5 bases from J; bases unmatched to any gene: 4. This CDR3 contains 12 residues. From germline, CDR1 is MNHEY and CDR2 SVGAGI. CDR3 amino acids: CASTRTSHEQYF. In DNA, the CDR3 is TGTGCCAGCACCAGGACTAGCCACGAGCAGTACTTC.

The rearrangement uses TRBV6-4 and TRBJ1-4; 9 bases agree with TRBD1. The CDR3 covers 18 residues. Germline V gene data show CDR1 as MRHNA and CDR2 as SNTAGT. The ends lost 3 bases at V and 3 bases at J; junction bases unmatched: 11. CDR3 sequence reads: CASSEAGTGLWPNEKLFF. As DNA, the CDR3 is TGTGCCAGCAGTGAAGCCGGGACAGGGCTTTGGCCTAATGAAAAACTGTTTTTT.

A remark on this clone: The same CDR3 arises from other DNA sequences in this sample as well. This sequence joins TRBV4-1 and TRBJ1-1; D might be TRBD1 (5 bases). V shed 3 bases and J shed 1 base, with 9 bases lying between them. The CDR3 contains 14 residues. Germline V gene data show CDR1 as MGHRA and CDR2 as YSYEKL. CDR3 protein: CASSHRDRNTEAFF. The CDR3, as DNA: TGCGCCAGCAGCCACCGAGACAGGAACACTGAAGCTTTCTTT.

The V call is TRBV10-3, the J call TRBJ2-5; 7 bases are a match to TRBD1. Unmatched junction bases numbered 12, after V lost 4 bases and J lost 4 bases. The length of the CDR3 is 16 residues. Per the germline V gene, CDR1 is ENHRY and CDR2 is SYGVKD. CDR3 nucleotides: TGTGCCATCAGTGTCACGGTAACAGGGGCAATAGAGACCCAGTACTTC. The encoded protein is CAISVTVTGAIETQYF.

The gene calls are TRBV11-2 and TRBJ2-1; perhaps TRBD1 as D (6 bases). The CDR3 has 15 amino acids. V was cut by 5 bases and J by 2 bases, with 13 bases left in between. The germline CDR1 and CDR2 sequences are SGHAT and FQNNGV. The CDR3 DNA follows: TGTGCCAGCAGCCCACTACAGGGACCCTACAATGAGCAGTTCTTC. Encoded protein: CASSPLQGPYNEQFF.

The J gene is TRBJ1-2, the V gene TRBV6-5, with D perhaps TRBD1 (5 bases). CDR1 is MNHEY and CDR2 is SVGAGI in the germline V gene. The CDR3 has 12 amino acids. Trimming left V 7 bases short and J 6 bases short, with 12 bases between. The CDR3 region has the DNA TGTGCCAGCACCCGGAGGGGAGATGGCTACACCTTC. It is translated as CASTRRGDGYTF.

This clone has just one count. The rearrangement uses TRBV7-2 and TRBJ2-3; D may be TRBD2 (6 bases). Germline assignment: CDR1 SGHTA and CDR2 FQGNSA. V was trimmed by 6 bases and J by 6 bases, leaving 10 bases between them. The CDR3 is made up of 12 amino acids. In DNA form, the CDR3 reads TGTGCCAGCAGGGGGAGCGGGGATACGCAGTATTTT. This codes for CASRGSGDTQYF.

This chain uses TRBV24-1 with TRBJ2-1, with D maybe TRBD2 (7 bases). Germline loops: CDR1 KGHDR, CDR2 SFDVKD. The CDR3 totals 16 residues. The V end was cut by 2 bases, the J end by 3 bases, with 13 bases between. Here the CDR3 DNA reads TGTGCCACCAGTGATTGGAGGCGGGGGCTCTACAATGAGCAGTTCTTC. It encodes CATSDWRRGLYNEQFF.

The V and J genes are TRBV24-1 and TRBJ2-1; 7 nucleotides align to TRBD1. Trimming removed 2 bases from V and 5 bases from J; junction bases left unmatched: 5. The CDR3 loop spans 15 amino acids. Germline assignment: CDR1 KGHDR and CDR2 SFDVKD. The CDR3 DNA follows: TGTGCCACCAGTGATTCGGGGACAGCGGACAATGAGCAGTTCTTC. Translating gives CATSDSGTADNEQFF.

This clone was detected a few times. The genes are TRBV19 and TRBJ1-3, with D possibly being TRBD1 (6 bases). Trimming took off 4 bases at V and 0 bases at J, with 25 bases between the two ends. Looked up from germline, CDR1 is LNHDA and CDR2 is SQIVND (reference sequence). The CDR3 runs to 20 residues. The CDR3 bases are TGTGCCAGTAGTAGATACGGACAGTCGCGCCCCACTTTCTCTGGAAACACCATATATTTT. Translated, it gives CASSRYGQSRPTFSGNTIYF. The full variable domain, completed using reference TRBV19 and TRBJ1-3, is DGGITQSPKYLFRKEGQNVTLSCEQNLNHDAMYWYRQDPGQGLRLIYYSQIVNDFQKGDIAEGYSVSREKKESFPLTVTSAQKNPTAFYLCASSRYGQSRPTFSGNTIYFGEGSWLTVV.

CDR3 loop: CASSVGNQRNTGELFF. The CDR3 nucleotides are TGTGCCAGCAGCGTAGGTAATCAGCGAAACACCGGGGAGCTGTTTTTT. The J gene is TRBJ2-2, the V gene TRBV9; D unresolved. V gave up 0 bases and J gave up 2 bases, with 11 bases separating them. The V gene's germline CDR1 is SGDLS and CDR2 YYNGEE. The CDR3 sequence is 16 residues long.

This CDR3 reads CASSEGASTDTQYF. The DNA of the CDR3 is TGTGCCAGCTCGGAGGGGGCGTCCACAGATACGCAGTATTTT. This sequence joins TRBV18 and TRBJ2-3; D is possibly TRBD1 (7 bases). The CDR3 runs to 14 residues. V dropped 6 bases and J dropped 2 bases, with 12 bases sitting between them. Germline V gene lookup returns CDR1 KGHSH and CDR2 LQKENI.

CDR3 bases: TGTGCCAGCAGCCGACGGGACAGGGAAATAACCGGGGAGCTGTTTTTT. Encoded protein: CASSRRDREITGELFF. The gene calls are TRBV7-8 and TRBJ2-2; 9 bases are a match to TRBD1. Germline CDR1 reads SGHVS; CDR2 reads FQNEAQ. This CDR3 has 16 amino acids. V was pared by 5 bases and J by 5 bases, with 9 bases of the junction left unmatched.

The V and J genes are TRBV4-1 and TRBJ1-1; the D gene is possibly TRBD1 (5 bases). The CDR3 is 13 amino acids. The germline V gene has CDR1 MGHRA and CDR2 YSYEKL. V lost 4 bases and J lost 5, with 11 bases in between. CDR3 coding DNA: TGCGCCAGCAGCCCCTATAAGGGGACTGAAGCTTTCTTT. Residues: CASSPYKGTEAFF.

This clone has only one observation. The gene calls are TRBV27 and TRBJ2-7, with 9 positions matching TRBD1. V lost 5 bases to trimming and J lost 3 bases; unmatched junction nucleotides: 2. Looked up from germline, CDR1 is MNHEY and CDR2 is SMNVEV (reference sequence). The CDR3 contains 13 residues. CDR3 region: CASSRTGDYEQYF. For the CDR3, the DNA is TGTGCCAGCAGTCGGACAGGGGACTACGAGCAGTACTTC.